This TCR beta chain was identified in a study of T-cell memory formation after mild COVID-19. Study-wide context: TCR clusters largely stayed donor specific.

Points from the study as a whole: For contracting clones, CD4+ ones sat mainly in CM and EM, CD8+ in EMRA. Some responding clones appeared in pre-infection memory, suggesting cross-reactive memory joined.

This clonotype was counted once. As yet, its antigen is unknown. TCRalpha and TCRbeta libraries used 5'RACE with constant-segment primers and UMIs. TCRdb re-called the 5' RACE reads with MiXCR, one entry per CDR3 protein. The data show a few hundred thousand distinct CDR3 sequences, roughly a fifth seen once. V gave up 6 bases and J gave up 2 bases, with 14 bases separating them. CDR3 size: 15 residues. CDR1 is LNHDA, CDR2 SQIVND, per germline (reference sequence). The specimen sequenced was PBMCs or a T cell subset sorted from them (not recorded which). The receptor was isolated from an adult woman who had mild COVID-19 (a few samples of this study predate the infection). Cell type and time point are not known. The chain couples TRBV19 to TRBJ2-1; possibly TRBD2 for D (6 bases). The CDR3 bases are TGTGCCAGTAGCATCGCAGTAGCGGCCTACAATGAGCAGTTCTTC. It is translated as CASSIAVAAYNEQFF.